This T cell receptor beta chain was captured by sequencing in a study of cytomegalovirus exposure and HLA in healthy donors. Primers: 60 Vbeta forward and 13 Jbeta reverse. The method was immunoSEQ multiplex PCR; TCRdb's version includes in-frame clones alone and lacks a portion of them. This sample has approximately 150,000 clones; 65% to 85% occur once, and the top ten carry approximately 2.4%. With respect to this clone: The antigen is not known.

General study findings and limits: A further, later analysis showed that HLA-associated TCR beta chains (compared with equally common others) were more clonally expanded. CMV antigen specificity was confirmed in vitro for three CMV-associated chains.

V was cut by 2 bases and J by 1 base, with 13 bases left in between. The V gene's germline CDR1 is SGHKS and CDR2 YYEKEE (reference sequence). This CDR3 region has 15 residues. Sequenced material: PBMCs. The TCR originated in a woman aged 40 to 50 in good health and CMV-seropositive. The gene calls are TRBV5-5 and TRBJ2-7; a weak D match, TRBD1 (6 bases). This CDR3 is CASSLQGHYSYEQYF. CDR3 sequence (DNA): TGTGCCAGCAGCTTACAGGGTCACTATTCCTACGAGCAGTACTTC.